Below are 6 T cell receptor beta chains sequenced from a single sample in a study of blood T cell repertoires in COVID-19. Repertoires were generated with immunoSEQ multiplex PCR, while TCRdb's copy carries only in-frame clones and drops some. The sample holds 150,000 to 200,000 clones, roughly 86% seen once. The specimen was peripheral blood. These receptors originate from a man between 70 and 80 years old with acute or convalescent COVID-19.

The CDR3 loop is CASSYWGPDGYTF. CDR3 coding DNA: TGTGCCAGCAGTTACTGGGGGCCAGATGGCTACACCTTC. The rearrangement joins TRBV6-5 to TRBJ1-2; D may be TRBD1 (6 bases). Germline assignment: CDR1 MNHEY and CDR2 SVGAGI. The V end lost 1 base, the J end lost 6 bases, and 9 bases lay between the germline ends. The CDR3 loop spans 13 amino acids.

This rearrangement joins TRBV7-9 to TRBJ2-2; D call uncertain. Per germline, CDR1 SEHNR and CDR2 FQNEAQ (reference sequence). This CDR3 spans 9 amino acids. The germline V and J ends were trimmed by 8 bases and 8 bases, with 3 bases remaining between them. The CDR3 sequence: CASSGELFF. CDR3 nucleotides: TGTGCCAGCTCTGGGGAGCTGTTTTTT.

J is TRBJ1-4 and V is TRBV6-5, with D maybe TRBD1 (6 bases). CDR1 MNHEY and CDR2 SVGAGI come from the germline V gene. This CDR3 has 12 amino acids. Between the trimmed V and J ends, which lost 10 bases and 5 bases, there was a span of 11 bases. CDR3 in DNA: TGTGCCATCCAGGGGTTCAATGAAAAACTGTTTTTT. Translating it yields CAIQGFNEKLFF.

V is TRBV3-1 (or the pseudogene TRBV3-2) and J is TRBJ1-2, with D tentatively TRBD1 (5 bases). Germline V CDR1 and CDR2: LGHDT, YNNKEL (reference sequence). The CDR3 has 13 residues. V was shortened by 5 bases and J by 6 bases, with 13 bases between the two germline ends. The CDR3 reads CASSIYPDNGYTF. CDR3 bases: TGTGCCAGCAGCATATACCCGGACAATGGCTACACCTTC.

The V call is TRBV27, the J call TRBJ2-5, with D maybe TRBD1 (6 bases). With 3 bases removed from V and 5 bases from J, the gap between germline ends came to 7 bases. The CDR3 consists of 12 residues. Germline CDR1 and CDR2: MNHEY and SMNVEV (reference sequence). CDR3 DNA sequence: TGTGCCAGCAGTTTTAGGGGGGAGACCCAGTACTTC. It is translated as CASSFRGETQYF.

This chain connects TRBV18 to TRBJ2-1, with 12 bases fitting TRBD1. CDR1 is KGHSH and CDR2 is LQKENI in the germline V gene. V lost 3 bases to trimming and J lost 6 bases; unmatched junction nucleotides: 12. The CDR3 sequence is 18 residues long. CDR3 sequence reads: CASSPRRGTGGFANEQFF. The CDR3 region has the DNA TGTGCCAGCTCACCTCGCAGAGGGACAGGGGGCTTTGCCAATGAGCAGTTCTTC.